A selection of T cell receptor beta chains follows, all from one sample in a study of shared clonotypes between healthy human individuals. Clones were sequenced by immunoSEQ multiplex PCR, and TCRdb holds only the in-frame ones, with some missing. The sample has a few million clones; around nine tenths are singletons. Sequenced sample: naive CD4+ T cells sorted from blood. Receptors were obtained from a man aged 18 to 30 in good health. CDR3s leave out the opening cysteine and the closing phenylalanine or tryptophan. Not all rows give a size; the values are once, few, many and, for expanded clones, a class.

NA,TRBV7-9,ASSPLETQY
NA,TRBV18,ASSPPAGVYNEQF
NA,TRBV21-1,ASSQTSPVRLRPSNQPQH
NA,TRBV18,ASSRTGTGNSNQPQH
NA,TRBV2,ASSEEINTEAF
NA,TRBV27,ASSFDSNTEAF
NA,TRBV11-2,ASSLIDRAYEQY
NA,TRBV18,ASSPPRGRGDETQY
NA,TRBV7-9,ASSLQGADGYT
once,TRBV5-6,ASSRGKANYGYT
NA,TRBV5-1,ASSWRLASVSDEQY
NA,TRBV9,ASSVSPIELFSTHQREAF
NA,TRBV28,ASTGGPAGYYSNQPQH
NA,TRBV5-1,ASSLGLAVEGTQY
few,TRBV29-1,SVDENTEAF
NA,TRBV28,ASSVPGQGLINQPQH
NA,TRBV4-1,ASSQGPRRDNRGNIGNTIY
NA,TRBV9,ASSVEGGVRDEQY
NA,TRBV7-9,ATPSRVQGAYEQY
NA,TRBV28,ASSLYPGSGNTIY
NA,TRBV6-5,ASSQGLLETQY
NA,TRBV30,AWGDFLSTDTQY
NA,TRBV9,ASSARPYGDNYGYT
NA,TRBV18,ASSPQRGGPNSPLH
NA,TRBV9,ASSGRTGTKNTGELF
NA,TRBV5-1,ASSRNTGDTGELF
NA,TRBV28,ASSWGGSGANVLT
NA,TRBV25-1,ASSVPGALSYEQY
NA,TRBV6-1,ASSEAPGGTSYNEQF
NA,TRBV5-5,ASSSVLIGQY
NA,TRBV25-1,ASSEGEMNTEAF
NA,TRBV7-9,ASSLERAYNSPLH
NA,TRBV5-4,ASSPPGLAGVNEQF
NA,TRBV15,ATSRAGGKTYEQY
NA,TRBV5-1,ASSIGLSGYEQY
NA,TRBV6-6,ASSYREGLNTEAF
NA,TRBV5-4,ASSLQTGGTGELF
NA,TRBV15,ATSRAGQRQETQY